This T cell receptor (beta chain) was documented in a study of blood T cell repertoires in COVID-19. Background on the study: Samples taken during acute and convalescent COVID-19 were collected in the United States, Italy and Spain. T cells, B-cell-depleted T cells, or PBMCs provided the cDNA or gDNA that served as material.

Germline V CDR1 and CDR2: SNHLY, FYNNEI. Between the trimmed V and J ends, which lost 8 bases and 4 bases, there was a span of 8 bases. The CDR3 is made up of 11 amino acids. Source study methods: Cell counts per sample came from amplifying reference gene primers. This table comes from immunoSEQ multiplex PCR, and its TCRdb copy is limited to in-frame clones, with some not included. V and J calls and clone size come straight from that table; D and trimming were deduced from the DNA. The table has 150,000 to 200,000 clones, about 93% seen once. The clonotype originates from a woman aged 45 to 65 with acute or convalescent COVID-19. Material for sequencing was peripheral blood. The chain joins TRBV2 to TRBJ1-2; possible D gene TRBD1, 5 bases. Here the CDR3 DNA reads TGTGCCAGCGGAGGGACCTATGGCTACACCTTC. Protein product: CASGGTYGYTF.